These 17 T cell receptor beta chains came from one sample sequenced in a study of cytomegalovirus exposure and HLA in healthy donors. The PCR used 60 Vbeta and 13 Jbeta primers. The table came from immunoSEQ multiplex PCR; TCRdb's copy has only in-frame clones and leaves some out. The sample comprises about 110,000 clones, roughly 82% of which are singletons, and more than 2.5% rests with the top ten. The sample taken for sequencing was PBMCs. These receptors were collected from a male donor in good health and CMV-seropositive.

This clone came up a few times. V and J are TRBV28 and TRBJ2-5, with 10 nucleotides matching TRBD2. The ends lost 9 bases at V and 1 base at J; junction bases unmatched: 5. The CDR3 has 14 amino acids. Germline CDR1 reads MDHEN; CDR2 reads SYDVKM. The CDR3 loop is CASKASGGQETQYF. The DNA for the CDR3 is TGTGCCAGTAAGGCTAGCGGGGGCCAAGAGACCCAGTACTTC.

This chain joins TRBV9 and TRBJ2-1; TRBD2 matches 11 bases. The CDR3 is 15 amino acids. Germline V gene lookup returns CDR1 SGDLS and CDR2 YYNGEE. V trimming: 3 bases; J trimming: 6 bases; junction bases outside the gene matches: 5. The CDR3 region is CASSAIAGGGNEQFF. The CDR3 coding sequence is TGTGCCAGCAGCGCAATAGCGGGAGGGGGCAATGAGCAGTTCTTC.

The chain employs TRBV5-1 and TRBJ1-2; D uncertain. The CDR3 length is 15 residues. Germline lookup yields CDR1 SGHRS and CDR2 YFSETQ. The germline V and J ends were trimmed by 3 bases and 5 bases, with 17 bases remaining between them. This CDR3 reads CASSSGSGVGYGYTF. Here the CDR3 DNA reads TGCGCCAGCAGCTCCGGTAGCGGGGTTGGATATGGCTACACCTTC.

In its sample, this clone was seen a few times. CDR3 DNA: TGTGCCAGCAGTGTAGGTGGGCCGAACACTGAAGCTTTCTTT. It codes for CASSVGGPNTEAFF. The chain joins TRBV6-4 to TRBJ1-1; D is undetermined. The V gene's germline CDR1 is MRHNA and CDR2 SNTAGT. The CDR3 sequence is 14 residues long. Deletions cut 4 bases from V and 1 base from J, with 10 bases between.

The chain has TRBV20-1 and TRBJ1-6; D remains ambiguous. From germline, CDR1 is DFQATT and CDR2 SNEGSKA (reference sequence). V was trimmed by 2 bases and J by 15 bases, leaving 8 bases between them. This CDR3 is built from 10 residues. CDR3 amino acids: CSARSFHLHF. Here the CDR3 DNA reads TGCAGTGCTAGAAGCTTCCACCTCCACTTT.

This chain links TRBV29-1 with TRBJ2-7; 7 positions match TRBD2. Per the germline V gene, CDR1 is SQVTM and CDR2 is ANQGSEA. CDR3 length: 14 amino acids. The V gene end was trimmed by 3 bases and the J gene end by 3 bases; junction bases not matched to a gene: 8. CDR3 residues: CSVDGWGRDYEQYF. CDR3 sequence (DNA): TGCAGCGTTGACGGCTGGGGGAGGGACTACGAGCAGTACTTC.

The chain links TRBV6-5 to TRBJ2-1; D is unresolved. From germline, CDR1 is MNHEY and CDR2 SVGAGI. The CDR3 consists of 14 residues. Trimming pared 5 bases from V and 0 bases from J, leaving 8 bases between. CDR3 nucleotides: TGTGCCAGCAGTAGACGGAGCTCCTACAATGAGCAGTTCTTC. This translates into CASSRRSSYNEQFF.

This chain joins TRBV28 and TRBJ2-7; tentatively, D is TRBD1 (6 bases). The V gene's germline CDR1 is MDHEN and CDR2 SYDVKM. This CDR3 has 17 residues. Trimming removed 4 bases from V and 1 base from J, with 20 bases in between. The CDR3 nucleotides read TGTGCCAGCAGTTCCGCCGGGACACGTAGCAAGTCCTACGAGCAGTACTTC. Translation: CASSSAGTRSKSYEQYF.

The rearrangement links TRBV10-3 to TRBJ2-7, with 10 bases fitting TRBD1. This CDR3 spans 14 amino acids. CDR1 is ENHRY, CDR2 SYGVKD, per germline. Unmatched junction bases numbered 6, after V lost 4 bases and J lost 6 bases. CDR3 region: CAISVGQGTAEQYF. Here the CDR3 DNA reads TGTGCCATCAGTGTGGGACAGGGGACGGCCGAGCAGTACTTC.

The rearrangement links TRBV2 to TRBJ1-2; no clear D gene. Between the trimmed V and J ends, which lost 5 bases and 8 bases, there was a span of 15 bases. From germline, CDR1 is SNHLY and CDR2 FYNNEI. This CDR3 contains 13 residues. The CDR3, as DNA: TGTGCCAGCAGTCCCGAGGGAGTTAGAGGCTACACCTTC. This encodes CASSPEGVRGYTF. Complete variable domain (other parts from reference TRBV2 and TRBJ1-2): EPEVTQTPSHQVTQMGQEVILRCVPISNHLYFYWYRQILGQKVEFLVSFYNNEISEKSEIFDDQFSVERPDGSNFTLKIRSTKLEDSAMYFCASSPEGVRGYTFGSGTRLTVV.

The chain couples TRBV7-3 to TRBJ1-2, with 7 bases fitting TRBD1. Germline trimming cut 5 bases from V and 4 bases from J; bases unmatched to any gene: 10. From germline, CDR1 is SGHTA and CDR2 FQGTGA. This CDR3 comprises 15 residues. CDR3 nucleotide sequence: TGTGCCAGCAGCCCGCAACAGGGGTCTCCCTATGGCTACACCTTC. Translated: CASSPQQGSPYGYTF. Filled out from reference TRBV7-3 and TRBJ1-2, the complete variable domain reads GAGVSQTPSNKVTEKGKYVELRCDPISGHTALYWYRQSLGQGPEFLIYFQGTGAADDSGLPNDRFFAVRPEGSVSTLKIQRTERGDSAVYLCASSPQQGSPYGYTFGSGTRLTVV.

This clone has a single count. This chain connects TRBV15 to TRBJ1-1, with TRBD1 as a possible D gene (6 bases). The ends were cut back, 9 bases at V and 0 bases at J, with 8 bases in the middle. The CDR3 contains 12 residues. Germline CDR1 reads LNHNV; CDR2 reads YYDKDF (reference sequence). The CDR3 DNA sequence: TGTGCCACTCAGGGGATGAACACTGAAGCTTTCTTT. Its translation: CATQGMNTEAFF.

This clone was observed once. The rearrangement joins TRBV19 to TRBJ1-1; TRBD1 aligns across 7 bases. The CDR3 runs to 16 residues. Losses at the gene ends were 6 bases for V and 3 bases for J; bases not matched to a gene: 13. The germline gives CDR1 LNHDA, CDR2 SQIVND (reference sequence). CDR3 DNA sequence: TGTGCCAGTAGGGCCCGACAGGGTGGGGTGTACACTGAAGCTTTCTTT. Its translation: CASRARQGGVYTEAFF.

The chain is built from TRBV6-1 and TRBJ1-4, with 11 bases fitting TRBD1. The junction had 2 bases not matched to a gene; V was cut back by 6 bases and J by 2 bases. The CDR3 is made up of 15 amino acids. Per germline, CDR1 MNHNS and CDR2 SASEGT. The CDR3 DNA reads as TGTGCCAGCAGGGGACAGGGGGGGACTAATGAAAAACTGTTTTTT. It is translated as CASRGQGGTNEKLFF.

The rearrangement links TRBV5-4 to TRBJ2-7, with TRBD2 identical over 13 bases. The CDR3 is 16 residues long. V dropped 4 bases and J dropped 4; count of bases not matched to a gene: 8. Germline loops: CDR1 SGHNT, CDR2 YYREEE (reference sequence). This chain's CDR3 is CASSPTSGRAGYEQYF. DNA of the CDR3: TGTGCCAGCAGCCCAACTAGCGGGAGGGCCGGGTACGAGCAGTACTTC.

This clone appeared a single time. The J gene is TRBJ1-2, the V gene TRBV9; unclear D gene. Germline V gene sequence: CDR1 SGDLS, CDR2 YYNGEE. This CDR3 is built from 14 residues. With 1 base removed from V and 2 bases from J, the gap between germline ends came to 9 bases. CDR3: CASSVFPENYGYTF. Written as DNA, the CDR3 is TGTGCCAGCAGCGTATTTCCGGAGAACTATGGCTACACCTTC.

The chain's CDR3 is CASKMTNQGYHEQYF. CDR3 bases: TGTGCCAGCAAAATGACAAATCAGGGCTACCACGAGCAGTACTTC. The V and J genes are TRBV6-5 and TRBJ2-7, with D possibly being TRBD1 (5 bases). Between the trimmed V and J ends, which lost 7 bases and 5 bases, there was a span of 21 bases. The CDR3 is 15 residues long. Germline V gene data show CDR1 as MNHEY and CDR2 as SVGAGI.